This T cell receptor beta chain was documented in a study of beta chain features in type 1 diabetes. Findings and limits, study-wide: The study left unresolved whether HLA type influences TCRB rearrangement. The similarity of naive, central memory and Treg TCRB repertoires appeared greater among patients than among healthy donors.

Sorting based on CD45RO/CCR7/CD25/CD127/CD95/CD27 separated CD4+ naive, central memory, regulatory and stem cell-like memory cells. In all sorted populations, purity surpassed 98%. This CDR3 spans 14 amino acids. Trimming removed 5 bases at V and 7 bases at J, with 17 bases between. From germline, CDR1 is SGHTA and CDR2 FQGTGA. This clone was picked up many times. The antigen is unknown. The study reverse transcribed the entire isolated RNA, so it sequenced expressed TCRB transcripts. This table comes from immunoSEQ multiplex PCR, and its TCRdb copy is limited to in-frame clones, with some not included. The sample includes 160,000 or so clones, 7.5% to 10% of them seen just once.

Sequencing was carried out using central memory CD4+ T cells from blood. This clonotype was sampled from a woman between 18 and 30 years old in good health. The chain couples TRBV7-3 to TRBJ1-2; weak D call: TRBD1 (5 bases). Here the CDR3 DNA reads TGTGCCAGCAGCCCTATGGAGGGACCTCTTGGCTACACCTTC. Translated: CASSPMEGPLGYTF.